A selection of T cell receptor beta chains follows, all from one sample in a study of shared clonotypes between healthy human individuals. Assay: immunoSEQ multiplex PCR; the TCRdb copy retains only in-frame clones and omits some. The table lists 2 million to 2.5 million clones, more than 85% of them singletons. Sequenced: naive CD4+ T cells from PBMCs. The receptors were gathered from a man between 18 and 35 years old in good health. Some clones in this sample may be carry-over from other donors' samples. Each CDR3 is given without its conserved first and last residue. Each record gives: clone size, V gene, CDR3 protein. Where a row states a size, it is once, few, many or the class of an expanded clone; other rows omit it.

>-|TRBV4-2
ASSQRYLNYGYT
>-|TRBV28
ASSSSTVNSYEQY
>-|TRBV27
ASSFSRYNEQF
>-|TRBV9
ASSVGGFGYEKLF
>-|TRBV30
AWSLFHTSNYGYT
>-|TRBV6-6
ASVQGGKNIQY
>-|TRBV4-3
ASSPDRPGRNTEAF
>-|TRBV5-1
ASSRVPGDYGYT
>-|TRBV7-9
ASSFRRLGQVLDNEQF
>-|TRBV9
ASSFGASGSHEQY
>few|TRBV6-1
ASSEREGYT
>-|TRBV19
ASSILRPGTDTQY
>-|TRBV28
ASTGPSNQPQH
>-|TRBV7-9
ASSSTGYEQY
>-|TRBV9
ASSVVAHNEQF
>-|TRBV6-5
ASRNPGLASYEQY
>-|TRBV15
ATSQERLTEAF
>-|TRBV29-1
SVLRDRDYEQY
>-|TRBV5-6
ASSLGQATEAF
>-|TRBV2
ASKISGRATDTQY
>-|TRBV2
ASRVSYSGQESYEQY
>-|TRBV14
ASSQGGSTGELF
>few|TRBV5-1
ASSLMDGNTEAF
>-|TRBV29-1
SVEEQRVGAF
>-|TRBV28
ASSLGGRPQH